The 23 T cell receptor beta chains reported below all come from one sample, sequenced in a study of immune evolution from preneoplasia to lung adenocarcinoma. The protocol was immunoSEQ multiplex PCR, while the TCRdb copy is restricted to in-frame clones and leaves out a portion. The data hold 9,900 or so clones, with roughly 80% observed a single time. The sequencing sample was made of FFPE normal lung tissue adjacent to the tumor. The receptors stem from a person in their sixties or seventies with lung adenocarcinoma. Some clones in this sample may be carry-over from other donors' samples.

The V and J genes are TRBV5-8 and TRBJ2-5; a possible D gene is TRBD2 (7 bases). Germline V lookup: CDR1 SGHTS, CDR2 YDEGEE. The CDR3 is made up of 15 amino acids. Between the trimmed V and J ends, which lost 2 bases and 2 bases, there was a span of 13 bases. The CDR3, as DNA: TGTGCCAGCAGCTTTCGGGGGAGGGGGCAAGAGACCCAGTACTTC. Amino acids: CASSFRGRGQETQYF. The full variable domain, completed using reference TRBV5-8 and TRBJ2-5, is EAGVTQSPTHLIKTRGQQATLRCSPISGHTSVYWYQQALGLGLQFLLWYDEGEERNRGNFPPRFSGRQFPNYSSELNVNALELEDSALYLCASSFRGRGQETQYFGPGTRLLVL.

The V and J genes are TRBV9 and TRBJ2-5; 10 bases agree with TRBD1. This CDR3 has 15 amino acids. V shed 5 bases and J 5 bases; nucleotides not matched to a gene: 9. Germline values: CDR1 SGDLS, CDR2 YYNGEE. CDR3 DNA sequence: TGTGCCAGCAGTTTTATGGGACAGGGGAGCGAGACCCAGTACTTC. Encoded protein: CASSFMGQGSETQYF.

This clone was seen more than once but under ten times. The CDR3 loop reads CASNWDSNQPQHF. CDR3 DNA: TGTGCCAGTAACTGGGACAGCAATCAGCCCCAGCATTTT. V is TRBV19 and J is TRBJ1-5, with D maybe TRBD1 (5 bases). V was shortened by 7 bases and J by 1 base, with 8 bases between the two germline ends. The length of the CDR3 is 13 residues. In germline, CDR1 is LNHDA, CDR2 SQIVND (reference sequence).

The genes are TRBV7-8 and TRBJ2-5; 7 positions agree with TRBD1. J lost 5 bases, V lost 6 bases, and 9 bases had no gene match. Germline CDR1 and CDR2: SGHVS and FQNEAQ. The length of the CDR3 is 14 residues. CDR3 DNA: TGTGCCAGCAGTTTTAACAGGGGAAGGGAGACCCAGTACTTC. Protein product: CASSFNRGRETQYF. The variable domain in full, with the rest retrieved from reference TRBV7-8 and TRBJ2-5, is GAGVSQSPRYKVAKRGQDVALRCDPISGHVSLFWYQQALGQGPEFLTYFQNEAQLDKSGLPSDRFFAERPEGSVSTLKIQRTQQEDSAVYLCASSFNRGRETQYFGPGTRLLVL.

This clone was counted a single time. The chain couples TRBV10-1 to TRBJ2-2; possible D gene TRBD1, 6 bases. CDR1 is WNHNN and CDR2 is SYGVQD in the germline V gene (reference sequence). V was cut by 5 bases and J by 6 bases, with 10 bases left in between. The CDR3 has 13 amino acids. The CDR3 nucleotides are TGCGCCAGCAGTCCAGGGGTTCCCGGGGAGCTGTTTTTT. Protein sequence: CASSPGVPGELFF.

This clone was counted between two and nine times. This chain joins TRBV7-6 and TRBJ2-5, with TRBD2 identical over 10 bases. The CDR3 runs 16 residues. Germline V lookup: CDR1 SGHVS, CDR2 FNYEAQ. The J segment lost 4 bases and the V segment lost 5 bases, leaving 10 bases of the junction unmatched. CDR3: CASSPPRGLAAETQYF. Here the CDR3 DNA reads TGTGCCAGCAGCCCCCCGAGAGGACTAGCGGCAGAGACCCAGTACTTC.

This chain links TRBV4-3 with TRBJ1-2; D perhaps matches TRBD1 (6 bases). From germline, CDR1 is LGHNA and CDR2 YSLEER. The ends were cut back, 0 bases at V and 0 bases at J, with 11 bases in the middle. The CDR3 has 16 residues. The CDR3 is CASSQDRQVPNYGYTF. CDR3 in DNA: TGCGCCAGCAGCCAAGATCGACAGGTACCTAACTATGGCTACACCTTC.

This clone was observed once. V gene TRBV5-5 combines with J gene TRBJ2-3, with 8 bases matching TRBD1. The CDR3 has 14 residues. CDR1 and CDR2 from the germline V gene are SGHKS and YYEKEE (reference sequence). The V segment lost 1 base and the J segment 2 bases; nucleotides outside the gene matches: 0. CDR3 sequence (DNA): TGTGCCAGCAGCTTGCAGGGGGCCACAGATACGCAGTATTTT. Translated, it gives CASSLQGATDTQYF. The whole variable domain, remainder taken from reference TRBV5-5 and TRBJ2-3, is DAGVTQSPTHLIKTRGQQVTLRCSPISGHKSVSWYQQVLGQGPQFIFQYYEKEERGRGNFPDRFSARQFPNYSSELNVNALLLGDSALYLCASSLQGATDTQYFGPGTRLTVL.

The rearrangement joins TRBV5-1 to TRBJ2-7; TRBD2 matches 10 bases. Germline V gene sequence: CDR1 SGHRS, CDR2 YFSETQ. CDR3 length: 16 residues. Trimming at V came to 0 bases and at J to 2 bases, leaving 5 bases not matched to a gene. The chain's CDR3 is CASSLAIAGGTYEQYF. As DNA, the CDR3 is TGCGCCAGCAGCTTGGCCATAGCGGGGGGAACCTACGAGCAGTACTTC.

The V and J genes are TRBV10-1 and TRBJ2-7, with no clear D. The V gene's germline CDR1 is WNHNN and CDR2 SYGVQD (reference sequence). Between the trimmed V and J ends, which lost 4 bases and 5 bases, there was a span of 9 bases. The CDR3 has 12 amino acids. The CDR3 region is CASSGSRNEQYF. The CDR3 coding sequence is TGCGCCAGCAGTGGCAGCCGGAACGAGCAGTACTTC.

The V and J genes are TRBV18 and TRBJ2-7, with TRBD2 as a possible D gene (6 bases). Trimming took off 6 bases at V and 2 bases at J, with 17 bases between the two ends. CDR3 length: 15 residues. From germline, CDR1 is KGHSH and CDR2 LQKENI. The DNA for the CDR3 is TGTGCCAGCTCGCATACCGGGACTTCCACCTACGAGCAGTACTTC. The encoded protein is CASSHTGTSTYEQYF.

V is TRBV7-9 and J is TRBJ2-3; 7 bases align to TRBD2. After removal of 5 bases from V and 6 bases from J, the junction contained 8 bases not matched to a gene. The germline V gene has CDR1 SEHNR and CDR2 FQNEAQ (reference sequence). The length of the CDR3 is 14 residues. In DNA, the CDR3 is TGTGCCAGCAGCCCCAGACTAGCCCGCGATACGCAGTATTTT. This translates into CASSPRLARDTQYF. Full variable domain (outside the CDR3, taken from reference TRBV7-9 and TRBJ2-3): DTGVSQNPRHKITKRGQNVTFRCDPISEHNRLYWYRQTLGQGPEFLTYFQNEAQLEKSRLLSDRFSAERPKGSFSTLEIQRTEQGDSAMYLCASSPRLARDTQYFGPGTRLTVL.

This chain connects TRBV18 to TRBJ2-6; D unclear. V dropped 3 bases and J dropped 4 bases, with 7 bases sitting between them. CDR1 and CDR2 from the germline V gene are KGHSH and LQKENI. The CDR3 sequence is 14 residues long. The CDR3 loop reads CASSPDTGANVLTF. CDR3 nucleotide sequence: TGTGCCAGCTCACCGGATACCGGGGCCAACGTCCTGACTTTC.

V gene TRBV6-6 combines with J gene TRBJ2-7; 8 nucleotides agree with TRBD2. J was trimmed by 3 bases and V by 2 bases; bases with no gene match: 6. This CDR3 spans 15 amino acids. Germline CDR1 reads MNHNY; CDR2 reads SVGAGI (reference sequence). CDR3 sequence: CASSYKQREIYEQYF. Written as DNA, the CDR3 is TGTGCCAGCAGTTACAAGCAGCGGGAGATCTACGAGCAGTACTTC.

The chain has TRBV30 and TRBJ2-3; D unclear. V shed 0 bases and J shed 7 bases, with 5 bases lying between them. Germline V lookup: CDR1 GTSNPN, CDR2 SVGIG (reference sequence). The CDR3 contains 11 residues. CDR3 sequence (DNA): TGTGCCTGGAGTGTAGTCTATACGCAGTATTTT. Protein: CAWSVVYTQYF.

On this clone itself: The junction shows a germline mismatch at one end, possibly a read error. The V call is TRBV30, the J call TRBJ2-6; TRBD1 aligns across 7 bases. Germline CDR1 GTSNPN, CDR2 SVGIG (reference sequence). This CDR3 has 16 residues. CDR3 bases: TGTGCCTGCGGGGACAGTTTTTCCTCTGGGACCAACGTCCTGACTTTC. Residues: CACGDSFSSGTNVLTF.

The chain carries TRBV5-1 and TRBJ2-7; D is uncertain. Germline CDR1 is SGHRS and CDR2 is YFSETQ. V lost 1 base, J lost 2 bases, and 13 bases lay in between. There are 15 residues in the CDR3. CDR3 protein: CASSLRLSVTYEQYF. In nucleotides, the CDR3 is TGCGCCAGCAGCTTGCGGCTTTCTGTAACCTACGAGCAGTACTTC.

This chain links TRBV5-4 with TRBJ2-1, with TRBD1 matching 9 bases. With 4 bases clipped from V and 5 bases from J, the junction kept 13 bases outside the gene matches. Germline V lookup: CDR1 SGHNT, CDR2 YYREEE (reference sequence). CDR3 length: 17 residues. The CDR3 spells CASSPLSGTGNHNEQFF. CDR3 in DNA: TGTGCCAGCAGCCCACTATCCGGGACAGGGAACCACAATGAGCAGTTCTTC.

The CDR3 here is CASSLDSGVHTEAFF. The DNA of the CDR3 is TGTGCCAGCAGCTTGGACTCAGGGGTACACACTGAAGCTTTCTTT. The chain joins TRBV5-8 to TRBJ1-1, with a possible D match to TRBD1 (6 bases). The germline gives CDR1 SGHTS, CDR2 YDEGEE. V was clipped by 0 bases and J by 3 bases, with 12 bases between them. CDR3 length: 15 residues. Looking up the rest from reference TRBV5-8 and TRBJ1-1 gives the full variable domain: EAGVTQSPTHLIKTRGQQATLRCSPISGHTSVYWYQQALGLGLQFLLWYDEGEERNRGNFPPRFSGRQFPNYSSELNVNALELEDSALYLCASSLDSGVHTEAFFGQGTRLTVV.

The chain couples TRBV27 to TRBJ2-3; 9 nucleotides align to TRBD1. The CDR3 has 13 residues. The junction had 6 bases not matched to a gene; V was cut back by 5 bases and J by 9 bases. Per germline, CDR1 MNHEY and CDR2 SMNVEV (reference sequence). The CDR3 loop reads CASSPGTGLTQYF. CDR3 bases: TGTGCCAGCAGTCCCGGGACAGGGCTAACGCAGTATTTT.

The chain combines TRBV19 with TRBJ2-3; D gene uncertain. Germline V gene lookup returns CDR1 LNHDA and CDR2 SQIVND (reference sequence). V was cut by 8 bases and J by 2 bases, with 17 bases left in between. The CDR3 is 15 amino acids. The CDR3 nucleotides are TGTGCCAGTTCGAACAAACACGGAAACACAGATACGCAGTATTTT. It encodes CASSNKHGNTDTQYF.

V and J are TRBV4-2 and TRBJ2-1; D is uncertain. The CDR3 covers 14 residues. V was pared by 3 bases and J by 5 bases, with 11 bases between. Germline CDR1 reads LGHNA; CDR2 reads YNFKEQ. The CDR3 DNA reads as TGTGCCAGCAGCCAGCCAACCTCTAACAATGAGCAGTTCTTC. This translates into CASSQPTSNNEQFF.

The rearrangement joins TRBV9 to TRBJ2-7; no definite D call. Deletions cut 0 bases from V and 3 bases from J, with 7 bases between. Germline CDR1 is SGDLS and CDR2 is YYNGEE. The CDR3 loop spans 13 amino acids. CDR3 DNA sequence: TGTGCCAGCAGCGTAGGGCCCCTCTACGAGCAGTACTTC. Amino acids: CASSVGPLYEQYF.